This entry features one T cell receptor beta chain sequence. Within its sample, this clonotype is medium-sized (0.01 to 0.1%). It has no known antigen specificity. One base away there is no much larger clone; base qualities are not given. The CDR3 covers 17 residues, taking in both the cysteine and the phenylalanine. CDR3 DNA only is kept here, 51 bases in frame from base 1. Relative to germline, V is missing 7 bases and J is missing 1 base, with 11 bases of the junction outside any gene match. CDR1 and CDR2 were assigned from the germline V gene (reference sequence) as LNHDA and SQIVND. The data originate from a study of vaccination and CD4 T cells after COVID-19 (dated by TCRdb to between 2020 and 2023). Turning to the overall study: SARS-CoV-2 positivity had been established in the convalescent patients by nasal swab PCR, and mild disease was recorded in several of these patients and severe disease in one. The time from the second vaccine dose to post-vaccine blood sampling had a median of roughly 72 days and ranged from about 14 to 250 days. The convalescent cohort included six males and four females, with two Hispanic individuals, seven Caucasians, two Asians and one multiracial person. Control cultures used a CEFX viral epitope pool as positive control, an HIV-1 Nef peptide pool as negative control, or no peptide. Two doses of either the Pfizer-BioNTech BNT162b2 vaccine (n=8) or the Moderna mRNA-1273 vaccine (n=2) were administered to participants. Post-COVID blood samples were collected from convalescent patients a median of around 100 days after diagnosis, with a range of roughly 35 to 180 days. For stimulating the cultures, overlapping spike peptide pools were used, derived from SARS-CoV-2 as well as from the common cold coronaviruses HCoV-NL63, HCoV-OC43 and HCoV-229E. In 10 COVID-19 convalescent patients and several infection-naive healthy vaccine recipients, the spike-specific CD4+ TCR repertoire before mRNA vaccination was compared with the repertoire after mRNA vaccination.

This sample's treatment or condition label indicates: roughly 10-day PBMC culture with coronavirus spike peptide pools or control peptides (ViraFEST assay). To expand antigen-specific T cells with peptide pools and then pick out the expanded clonotypes through TCR sequencing, the study relied on the ViraFEST assay. The positive SARS-CoV-2 PCR tests of the convalescent patients were dated from March to December 2020, before the Alpha, Beta and Delta variants emerged in the United States. More than 1.5 million PBMCs per well were cultured in IMDM with roughly 5% human AB serum and 9 to 10 IU/ml IL-2, plus 10 ug/ml peptide pools. Half of the culture medium was replaced with fresh IL-2-containing medium on days 3 and 7. CD4+ T cells were isolated after approximately 10 days of culture through negative selection using the EasySep CD4+ T cell isolation kit. Ficoll-Paque Plus gradient centrifugation was used to isolate PBMCs from whole blood, and the isolated PBMCs were then either used fresh or cryopreserved at -140C. Each culture condition was generally run in triplicate wells.

What the research found in general, with its limitations: Although the median number of SARS-CoV-2-reactive clonotypes went up from roughly 22 after infection to some 37 after vaccination, the increase was not significant. Of the vaccine-specific clones in convalescent patients, 304 of 307, or nearly all, reacted only to SARS-CoV-2 spike and did not cross-react with common cold coronaviruses. In convalescent patients, a median approximately 86% of post-vaccine SARS-CoV-2-reactive clones were detected only after vaccination, suggesting vaccine-specific priming. Relatively few convalescent patients were included in the study, and early timepoints after natural infection were not analyzed.

The method was PCR. DNA from cultured CD4+ T cells was subjected to TCR sequencing with the Oncomine TCR Beta short-read assay at the Johns Hopkins FTIC core. The QIAamp micro DNA kit was used to extract genomic DNA from the cultured CD4+ T cells. Oncomine TCR Beta libraries from cultured CD4+ T cells were pooled using unique dual indexes and sequenced on an Illumina iSeq 100. As for the authors' bioinformatics: Non-productive sequences were removed, and CDR3s that did not start with C, did not end with F or W, or were shorter than 7 amino acids were discarded. The MANAFEST web application was used to identify antigen-specific clonotypes by comparing peptide-stimulated wells against reference wells and other culture wells. Positive clones required FDR below 0.05, an odds ratio above 5, and productive frequency above 0.1% in at least two of three replicate wells. A clonotype counted as cross-reactive if it showed significant expansion both in the SARS-CoV-2 spike wells and in at least one common cold coronavirus spike condition. Levenshtein distances (stringdist) and unrooted phylogenetic trees (ape) in R version 3.6.1 were used to assess CDR3 homology. TCRdb passed the public sequencing reads through fastp at Q25 and MiXCR, retaining productive beta sequences. Rows are combined by CDR3 protein, so each entry shows the most common genes and DNA. For this entry, the V and J calls and clone size follow TCRdb and not the study's own pipeline. This sample is represented by 15,000 or so distinct CDR3 sequences; 70% to 80% of them were singletons. 20% to 25% of the sample is taken by the ten largest.

The receptor chain draws on TRBV19 and TRBJ2-2; TRBD2 fits 8 bases in the junction. The TCR originated in a human donor who had recovered from COVID-19. Sequences were obtained from CD4+ T cells from blood, cultured in vitro. The CDR3: CASTRGGSGGNTGELFF. Here is the DNA: TGTGCCAGTACCCGAGGGGGGAGCGGGGGGAACACCGGGGAGCTGTTTTTT.